This TCR beta chain was profiled in a study of T cell changes during pregnancy in multiple sclerosis. CDR1 is WNHNN and CDR2 is SYGVQD in the germline V gene (reference sequence). Trimming removed 2 bases at V and 4 bases at J, with 17 bases between. There are 17 residues in the CDR3. The protocol was immunoSEQ multiplex PCR, while the TCRdb copy is restricted to in-frame clones and leaves out a portion. The sample includes more than 85,000 clones, 93% seen only once; the top ten take more than 1.1%. The origin of this receptor is a female donor in good health, enrolled as a control in a pregnancy study. The starting material was peripheral blood, obtained in the third trimester of pregnancy. V is TRBV10-1 and J is TRBJ1-4, with a possible D match to TRBD1 (6 bases). The CDR3 DNA follows: TGCGCCAGCAGTGAGACCCTCCGACAGGCCATTAATGAAAAACTGTTTTTT. Translating it yields CASSETLRQAINEKLFF.